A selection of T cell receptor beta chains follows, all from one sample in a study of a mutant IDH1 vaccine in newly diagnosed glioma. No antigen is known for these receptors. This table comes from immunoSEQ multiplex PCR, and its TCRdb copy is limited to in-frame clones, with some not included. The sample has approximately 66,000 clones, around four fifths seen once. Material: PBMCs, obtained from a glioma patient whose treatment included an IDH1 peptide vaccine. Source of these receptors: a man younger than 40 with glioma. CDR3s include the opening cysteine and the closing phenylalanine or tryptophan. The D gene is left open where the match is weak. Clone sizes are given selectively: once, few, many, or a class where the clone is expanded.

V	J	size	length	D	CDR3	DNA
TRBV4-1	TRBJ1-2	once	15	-	CASSQAGGRDYGYTF	TGCGCCAGCAGCCAAGCCGGAGGGAGGGACTATGGCTACACCTTC
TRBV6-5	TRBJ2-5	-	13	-	CASRLDLPGTQYF	TGTGCCAGCAGATTGGACCTACCGGGGACCCAGTACTTC
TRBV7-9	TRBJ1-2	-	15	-	CASSPTPIRAYGYTF	TGTGCCAGCAGCCCGACCCCAATTCGGGCCTATGGCTACACCTTC
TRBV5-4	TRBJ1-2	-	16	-	CASSQQTTTSYYGYTF	TGTGCCAGCAGCCAGCAGACGACAACTTCTTACTATGGCTACACCTTC
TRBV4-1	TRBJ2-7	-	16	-	CASSQETAGEAYEQYF	TGCGCCAGCAGCCAAGAGACGGCAGGGGAAGCCTACGAGCAGTACTTC
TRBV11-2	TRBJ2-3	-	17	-	CASSLGFGLAALDTQYF	TGTGCCAGCAGCTTGGGATTCGGATTAGCGGCCCTGGATACGCAGTATTTT
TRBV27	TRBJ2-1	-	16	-	CASSLLRRAGNNEQFF	TGTGCCAGCAGTTTATTGAGAAGAGCGGGTAACAATGAGCAGTTCTTC
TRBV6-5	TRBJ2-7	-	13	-	CASSQQGAYEQYF	TGTGCCAGCAGTCAACAGGGAGCCTACGAGCAGTACTTC
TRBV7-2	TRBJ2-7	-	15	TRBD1	CASSLGWDRGYEQYF	TGTGCCAGCAGCCTCGGCTGGGACAGGGGCTACGAGCAGTACTTC
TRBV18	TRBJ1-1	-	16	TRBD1	CASSPGTGGLNTEAFF	TGTGCCAGCTCACCCGGGACAGGGGGACTGAACACTGAAGCTTTCTTT
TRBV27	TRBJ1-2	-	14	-	CASSAQGYHYGYTF	TGTGCCAGCAGCGCACAGGGATATCACTATGGCTACACCTTC
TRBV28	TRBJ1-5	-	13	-	CASSPRVGQPQHF	TGTGCCAGCAGTCCCAGAGTAGGGCAGCCCCAGCATTTT
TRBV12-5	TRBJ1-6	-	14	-	CASGPGFNVSPLHF	TGTGCTAGTGGGCCGGGTTTTAACGTGTCACCCCTCCACTTT
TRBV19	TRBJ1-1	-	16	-	CASRVRDAKPDTEAFF	TGTGCCAGCAGGGTCCGGGACGCCAAACCGGACACTGAAGCTTTCTTT
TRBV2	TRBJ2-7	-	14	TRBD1	CASRKQGAGYEQYF	TGTGCCAGCAGGAAACAGGGGGCAGGCTACGAGCAGTACTTC
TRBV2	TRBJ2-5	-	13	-	CASTTFGFETQYF	TGTGCCAGCACTACGTTTGGGTTCGAGACCCAGTACTTC
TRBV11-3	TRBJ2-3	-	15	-	CASSIDRRRTDTQYF	TGTGCCAGCAGCATTGACAGGCGCCGCACAGATACGCAGTATTTT
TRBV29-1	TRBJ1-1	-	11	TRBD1	CSGGQGIEAFF	TGCAGCGGAGGACAGGGAATTGAAGCTTTCTTT
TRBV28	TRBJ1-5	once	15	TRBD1	CASGMDRDDYQPQHF	TGTGCCAGCGGCATGGACAGGGACGATTATCAGCCCCAGCATTTT
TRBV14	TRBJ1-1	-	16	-	CASSQSIRTGYSEAFF	TGTGCCAGCAGCCAGTCAATCAGGACGGGGTATAGTGAAGCTTTCTTT
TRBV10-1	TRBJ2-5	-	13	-	CASSDRDQETQYF	TGCGCCAGCAGTGACAGGGACCAAGAGACCCAGTACTTC
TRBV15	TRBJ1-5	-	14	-	CATHTGRSNQPQHF	TGTGCCACCCACACAGGCAGAAGCAATCAGCCCCAGCATTTT
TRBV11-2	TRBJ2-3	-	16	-	CASSLNPGQLTDTQYF	TGTGCCAGCAGCTTAAATCCGGGACAACTCACAGATACGCAGTATTTT
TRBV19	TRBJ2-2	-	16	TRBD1	CASSIGLGTASGELFF	TGTGCCAGTAGTATAGGGCTGGGGACAGCTTCCGGGGAGCTGTTTTTT
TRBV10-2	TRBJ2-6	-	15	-	CASREAGSGANVLTF	TGCGCCAGCAGAGAGGCCGGCTCTGGGGCCAACGTCCTGACTTTC
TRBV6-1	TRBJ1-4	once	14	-	CASSVETANEKLFF	TGTGCCAGCAGTGTAGAGACAGCGAATGAAAAACTGTTTTTT
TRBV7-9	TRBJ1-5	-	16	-	CASSLASRGGDQPQHF	TGTGCCAGCAGCTTAGCGTCCAGGGGAGGGGATCAGCCCCAGCATTTT
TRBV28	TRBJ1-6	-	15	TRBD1	CASSLEDRAGSPLHF	TGTGCCAGCAGCCTTGAGGACAGGGCTGGTTCACCCCTCCACTTT
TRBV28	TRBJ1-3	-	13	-	CASSFIRRNTIYF	TGTGCCAGCAGTTTTATTCGTCGCAACACCATATATTTT
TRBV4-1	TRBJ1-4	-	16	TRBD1	CASSQDRASGGEKLFF	TGCGCCAGCAGCCAAGATAGGGCCTCAGGGGGTGAAAAACTGTTTTTT
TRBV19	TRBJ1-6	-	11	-	CASSSNSPLHF	TGTGCCAGTAGTAGTAATTCACCCCTCCACTTT
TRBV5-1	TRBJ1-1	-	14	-	CASNGGSWDTEAFF	TGCGCCAGCAATGGGGGTAGCTGGGACACTGAAGCTTTCTTT
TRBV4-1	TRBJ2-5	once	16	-	CASSQWGLGSQETQYF	TGCGCCAGCAGCCAATGGGGGCTGGGTAGCCAAGAGACCCAGTACTTC
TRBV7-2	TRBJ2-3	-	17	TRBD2	CASSRYTLAGAGDTQYF	TGTGCCAGCAGCAGATACACACTAGCGGGGGCTGGGGATACGCAGTATTTT
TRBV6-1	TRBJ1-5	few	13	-	CASGRGSNQPQHF	TGTGCCAGCGGCCGGGGTAGCAATCAGCCCCAGCATTTT
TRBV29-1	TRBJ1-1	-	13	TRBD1	CSVPPGQGAEAFF	TGCAGCGTTCCCCCGGGACAGGGGGCTGAAGCTTTCTTT
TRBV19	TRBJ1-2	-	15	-	CASSMGLASNYGYTF	TGTGCCAGTAGTATGGGCTTGGCGTCTAACTATGGCTACACCTTC
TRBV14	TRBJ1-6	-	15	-	CASSQDLRPGSPLHF	TGTGCCAGCAGCCAAGATCTCCGGCCGGGTTCACCCCTCCACTTT
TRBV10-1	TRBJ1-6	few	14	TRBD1	CARHQGGWNSPLHF	TGCGCCAGACACCAGGGGGGGTGGAATTCACCCCTCCACTTT
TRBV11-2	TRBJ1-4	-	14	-	CASSLWGFGEKLFF	TGTGCCAGCAGCCTATGGGGTTTCGGGGAAAAACTGTTTTTT
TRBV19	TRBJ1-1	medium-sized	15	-	CASSISSGMNTEAFF	TGTGCCAGTAGTATTAGCTCAGGGATGAACACTGAAGCTTTCTTT
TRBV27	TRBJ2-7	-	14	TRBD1	CASSGTGISYEQYF	TGTGCCAGCAGCGGGACAGGGATATCCTACGAGCAGTACTTC